This T cell receptor beta chain came from a study of T-cell reconstitution after alpha-beta-depleted transplantation in children. Overall study results and limits: There were reportedly several hundred expanded graft clones from which alpha-beta T cells came about two months after transplant.

Unique molecular identifiers featured in how the TCRbeta library was prepared. From the PCR reads, TCRdb called clonotypes with MiXCR, one entry per CDR3 protein. The sample holds 95,000 to 120,000 distinct CDR3 sequences, approximately 6.9% seen once. The ends were cut back, 8 bases at V and 2 bases at J, with 13 bases in the middle. This CDR3 region has 14 residues. Germline V gene data show CDR1 as MDHEN and CDR2 as SYDVKM. In its sample, this clonotype was seen many times. Its matching antigen is unknown. The chain carries TRBV28 and TRBJ1-3; D remains ambiguous. The starting material was PBMCs, mostly from graft donor cells, obtained 360 days after TCRalphabeta/CD19-depleted stem cell transplant. This TCR came from a male patient aged 2 to 9 who had a stem cell transplant for acute lymphoblastic leukemia, so the T cells may come from the graft donor. As DNA, the CDR3 is TGTGCCAGCTCGACTCCCGAGGCTGGAAACACCATATATTTT. Amino acid sequence: CASSTPEAGNTIYF.